A selection of T cell receptor beta chains follows, all from one sample in a study of Graves' ophthalmopathy and Graves' hyperthyroidism. Via MiXCR, TCRdb re-called the multiplex PCR reads, giving one row per CDR3 protein. The sample has 600,000 to 650,000 distinct CDR3 sequences, 20% to 25% seen once. The sample consisted of peripheral blood. These TCRs come from a woman under 30 with stable Graves' hyperthyroidism. Some clones in this sample may be carry-over from other donors' samples. CDR3s include the opening cysteine and the closing phenylalanine or tryptophan. Each record gives: clone size, V gene, CDR3 protein. Size values are once, few and many counts, or a class for expanded clones, and some rows have none.

>NA|TRBV3-1
CASSLSGTSDEQYF
>many|TRBV11-1
CASSLARLAGGIDTQYF
>NA|TRBV29-1
CSVVGRRYRGGVDTEAFF
>NA|TRBV6-2/TRBV6-3
CASSREAGYGYTF
>NA|TRBV20-1
CSVGTIRGTEAFF
>many|TRBV3-1
CASSQSPNSYEQYF
>many|TRBV30
CASTGGGKNIQYF
>many|TRBV6-1
CASSEAGRDTEAFF
>NA|TRBV5-1
CASSVGLKYGYTF
>many|TRBV5-1
CASYRQGRTAFF
>few|TRBV20-1
CSARGSPQGWNIQYF
>NA|TRBV4-1
CASSPGQGMPTEAFF
>many|TRBV14
CASSGEPGGRAFF